This TCR beta chain appears in the sequencing data of a study of blood T cells in healthy people across ages. Study context: Every two T cells gave about one barcoded beta molecule via template switching.

CDR1 and CDR2 from the germline V gene are SGHRS and YFSETQ. The CDR3 covers 17 residues. V dropped 0 bases and J dropped 6; count of bases not matched to a gene: 14. This clonotype was observed a few times. Isolated per sample were at least 6 million PBMCs. The use of a sample-barcoded 5' primer and a J-beta primer mix characterized a second PCR of roughly 6 to 11 cycles. TCRdb itself ran the 5' RACE reads through MiXCR, one entry per CDR3 protein. The data contain around 1,000,000 distinct CDR3 sequences, 30% to 40% of them singletons. This receptor was identified in a man aged 18 to 35 in good health. The specimen sequenced was blood. The chain recombines TRBV5-1 with TRBJ1-2, with 7 positions matching TRBD1. Here the CDR3 DNA reads TGCGCCAGCAGCTTGGGGTTGCGACAGGGAGTGTTGGATGGCTACACCTTC. Its translation is CASSLGLRQGVLDGYTF.